One and the same sample provided the 21 T cell receptor beta chains below, sequenced in a study of T cells in Graves' hyperthyroidism and ophthalmopathy. RNA transcripts were the template for amplifying TCR beta CDR3 regions. When the TCR CDR3 underwent first-round RT-PCR, the HTBI primer set was used. One entry per CDR3 protein results from TCRdb running MiXCR on the multiplex PCR reads. Counted here are approximately 530,000 distinct CDR3 sequences, about 20% occurring once; the ten biggest clones make up 47%. Sequencing was done on a sample of blood. These receptors originate from a middle-aged man with Graves' ophthalmopathy.

V usage is TRBV12-3 or TRBV12-4 and J usage is TRBJ1-4; D possibly corresponds to TRBD1 (6 bases). The CDR3 contains 15 residues. With 2 bases removed from V and 6 bases from J, the gap between germline ends came to 13 bases. CDR3 sequence: CASSLRTGRYEKLFF. CDR3 sequence (DNA): TGTGCCAGCAGTTTACGCACAGGGAGGTATGAAAAACTGTTTTTT.

The chain combines TRBV9 with TRBJ1-2; tentatively, D is TRBD1 (6 bases). CDR1 is SGDLS, CDR2 YYNGEE, per germline. The CDR3 runs to 16 residues. Trimming took 4 bases from V and 4 from J, leaving 20 bases between them. CDR3 sequence reads: CASSSRRTADRYGYTF. The CDR3, as DNA: TGTGCCAGCAGCTCTCGTCGGACAGCCGATCGCTATGGCTACACCTTC.

A few counts support this clonotype. The CDR3 region is CASSYPRDSSYEQYF. CDR3 nucleotide sequence: TGTGCCAGCAGTTACCCTAGGGACAGCTCATACGAGCAGTACTTC. The V call is TRBV6-2 or TRBV6-3, the J call TRBJ2-7; 7 bases are shared with TRBD1. Germline V gene sequence: CDR1 MNHEY, CDR2 SVGEGT. Trimming removed 2 bases from V and 4 bases from J; junction bases left unmatched: 8. CDR3 length equals 15 residues.

The rearrangement links TRBV6-1 to TRBJ1-6, with TRBD1 as a possible D gene (6 bases). The CDR3 sequence is 17 residues long. Looked up from germline, CDR1 is MNHNS and CDR2 is SASEGT. Trimming left V 5 bases short and J 8 bases short, with 22 bases between. In DNA, the CDR3 is TGTGCCAGCAGTCGACCCAATCTACAGGGTTCTTATTCACCCCTCCACTTT. Amino acid sequence: CASSRPNLQGSYSPLHF.

This clonotype was found a few times. The chain joins TRBV12-3 or TRBV12-4 to TRBJ2-1, with D possibly being TRBD1 or TRBD2 (6 bases each). CDR3 length: 12 amino acids. V lost 6 bases, J lost 8 bases, and 11 bases lay in between. DNA of the CDR3: TGTGCCAGCAGGGAGAGGGGGGATGAGCAGTTCTTC. It yields the protein CASRERGDEQFF.

This clonotype was counted many times. The chain has TRBV7-9 and TRBJ2-5, with TRBD1 as a possible D gene (6 bases). Germline CDR1 and CDR2: SEHNR and FQNEAQ (reference sequence). The CDR3 loop spans 15 amino acids. The V gene lost 5 bases and the J gene lost 5 bases, with 18 bases spanning the gap. CDR3 residues: CASSPNRDLGETQYF. The CDR3 DNA sequence: TGTGCCAGCAGCCCGAACAGGGATTTAGGGGAGACCCAGTACTTC.

This chain joins TRBV29-1 and TRBJ1-2; no clear D. The germline gives CDR1 SQVTM, CDR2 ANQGSEA. V was shortened by 1 base and J by 5 bases, with 8 bases between the two germline ends. The CDR3 sequence is 12 residues long. CDR3 protein: CSVEVGVYGYTF. The CDR3 bases are TGCAGCGTTGAAGTAGGCGTGTATGGCTACACCTTC.

CDR3 coding DNA: TGTGCCAGCAGTTCGGCCAGGGCGGAGGCTGAAGCTTTCTTT. The encoded protein is CASSSARAEAEAFF. The rearrangement links TRBV6-2 or TRBV6-3 to TRBJ1-1; tentative D call: TRBD1 (5 bases). This CDR3 is built from 14 residues. V was clipped by 4 bases and J by 6 bases, with 15 bases between them. Germline assignment: CDR1 MNHEY and CDR2 SVGEGT.

In this sample, this clonotype turned up a few times. The V gene is TRBV11-2, the J gene TRBJ2-7; D ambiguous. The ends were cut back, 7 bases at V and 0 bases at J, with 16 bases in the middle. This CDR3 has 15 residues. The V gene's germline CDR1 is SGHAT and CDR2 FQNNGV. CDR3 sequence (DNA): TGTGCCAGCATGGTTTATGGTCAGAGCTCCTACGAGCAGTACTTC. Its translation: CASMVYGQSSYEQYF.

This chain joins TRBV20-1 and TRBJ1-1; D ambiguous. Germline V gene sequence: CDR1 DFQATT, CDR2 SNEGSKA (reference sequence). V was clipped by 1 base and J by 1 base, with 4 bases between them. This CDR3 comprises 12 residues. The CDR3 here is CSARAGNTEAFF. Here the CDR3 DNA reads TGCAGTGCTAGAGCGGGGAACACTGAAGCTTTCTTT.

V gene TRBV18 combines with J gene TRBJ2-2, with 7 bases fitting TRBD1. J lost 3 bases, V lost 6 bases, and 7 bases had no gene match. CDR1 is KGHSH and CDR2 is LQKENI in the germline V gene. CDR3 length equals 15 residues. CDR3 residues: CASSLHRGDTGELFF. Here the CDR3 DNA reads TGTGCCAGCTCCCTTCACAGGGGCGACACCGGGGAGCTGTTTTTT.

The CDR3 DNA reads TGTGCCAGCGGAATGGACAGGGAACAGGAGACCCAGTACTTC. Translating it yields CASGMDREQETQYF. The rearrangement joins TRBV28 to TRBJ2-5, with TRBD1 matching over 8 bases. Germline lookup yields CDR1 MDHEN and CDR2 SYDVKM. This CDR3 region has 14 residues. V shed 8 bases and J 5 bases; nucleotides not matched to a gene: 10.

The sample holds a few counts of this clonotype. The chain combines TRBV30 with TRBJ1-4; D remains ambiguous. Germline-derived CDR1 and CDR2 are GTSNPN and SVGIG (reference sequence). Trimming took off 8 bases at V and 3 bases at J, with 10 bases between the two ends. This CDR3 region has 12 residues. CDR3 bases: TGTGCCGCGGACCGGCCTAATGAAAAACTGTTTTTT. As protein: CAADRPNEKLFF.

This clonotype was counted ten times or more. V gene TRBV28 combines with J gene TRBJ2-1, with D maybe TRBD2 (6 bases). Trimming took 4 bases from V and 7 from J, leaving 20 bases between them. Germline V lookup: CDR1 MDHEN, CDR2 SYDVKM. There are 16 residues in the CDR3. The CDR3 region has the DNA TGTGCCAGCAGTTCTGGGACTTCCTTTAACGAGAATGAGCAGTTCTTC. Translating it yields CASSSGTSFNENEQFF.

The rearrangement uses TRBV20-1 and TRBJ2-1, with a tentative D call TRBD1 (5 bases). V was trimmed by 4 bases and J by 7 bases, leaving 14 bases between them. Germline values: CDR1 DFQATT, CDR2 SNEGSKA (reference sequence). CDR3 length equals 13 residues. The CDR3 loop is CSANIQGGNEQFF. CDR3 sequence (DNA): TGCAGTGCTAATATCCAGGGTGGGAATGAGCAGTTCTTC.

The chain recombines TRBV24-1 with TRBJ2-1, with TRBD1 identical over 9 bases. The CDR3 length is 14 residues. Germline V gene lookup returns CDR1 KGHDR and CDR2 SFDVKD. Unmatched junction bases numbered 1, after V lost 2 bases and J lost 6 bases. CDR3 residues: CATSDWGQGNEQFF. CDR3 sequence (DNA): TGTGCCACCAGTGATTGGGGACAGGGCAATGAGCAGTTCTTC.

This clonotype appeared many times. The rearrangement uses TRBV2 and TRBJ2-2; D may be TRBD2 (6 bases). The CDR3 has 13 amino acids. The germline V and J ends were trimmed by 8 bases and 7 bases, with 14 bases remaining between them. The germline gives CDR1 SNHLY, CDR2 FYNNEI. For the CDR3, the DNA is TGTGCCAGCCGACTAGGGCTGATCGGGGAGCTGTTTTTT. This translates into CASRLGLIGELFF.

About this clonotype: One junction end disagrees with the germline gene, perhaps due to a read error. The rearrangement uses TRBV11-3 and TRBJ2-2; 16 bases match TRBD2. Germline values: CDR1 SGHNT, CDR2 YENEEA. This CDR3 comprises 20 residues. CDR3 residues: CASSLTGTSGRVRYTGELFF. CDR3 in DNA: TGCGCCAGCAGCTTGACCGGGACTAGCGGGAGGGTCCGGTACACCGGGGAGCTGTTTTTT.

J is TRBJ2-5 and V is TRBV6-6; D is undetermined. The germline V gene has CDR1 MNHNY and CDR2 SVGAGI (reference sequence). The CDR3 loop spans 14 amino acids. Trimming cost V 0 bases and J 2 bases, with 7 bases left between them. The CDR3 coding sequence is TGTGCCAGCAGTTACTCGTGGAGTCAAGAGACCCAGTACTTC. This codes for CASSYSWSQETQYF.

The chain uses TRBV6-7 and TRBJ2-7; D not certain. TRBV6-7 is filed as an ORF, its function uncertain. The V end was cut by 0 bases, the J end by 2 bases, with 5 bases between. The CDR3 loop spans 13 amino acids. Written as DNA, the CDR3 is TGTGCCAGCAGTTACTCGTGTCCCTACGAGCAGTACTTC. It yields the protein CASSYSCPYEQYF.

This clonotype occurred many times. The chain carries TRBV7-8 and TRBJ2-5; D remains ambiguous. The CDR3 covers 13 residues. The V end lost 6 bases, the J end lost 5 bases, and 13 bases lay between the germline ends. Germline lookup yields CDR1 SGHVS and CDR2 FQNEAQ. CDR3 in amino acids: CASSHQSGETQYF. The CDR3 coding sequence is TGTGCCAGCAGTCACCAGTCGGGTGAGACCCAGTACTTC. The variable domain in full, completed from reference TRBV7-8 and TRBJ2-5, reads GAGVSQSPRYKVAKRGQDVALRCDPISGHVSLFWYQQALGQGPEFLTYFQNEAQLDKSGLPSDRFFAERPEGSVSTLKIQRTQQEDSAVYLCASSHQSGETQYFGPGTRLLVL.